The count of the clone carrying this T cell receptor beta chain is one. Germline CDR1 and CDR2: SGHAT and FQNNGV. The CDR3 spans 15 residues. Trimming removed 5 bases at V and 0 bases at J, with 11 bases between. The sample comes from a study of T cell responses to AZD1222 COVID-19 vaccine. The repertoire was sequenced with immunoSEQ multiplex PCR; TCRdb's copy has only in-frame clones and lacks some. This repertoire shows 140,000 to 150,000 clones, under 95% found once; its top ten account for 1.9%. This sequence joins TRBV11-2 and TRBJ1-5; no reliable D call. The source is an adult in good health. The sequencing here drew on peripheral blood, taken on day 0 of AZD1222 vaccination. For the CDR3, the DNA is TGTGCCAGCAGCCTCTGGGCCGGTAGCAATCAGCCCCAGCATTTT. Translation: CASSLWAGSNQPQHF.